The 8 T cell receptor beta chains below all came from one sample that was sequenced in a study of T-cell reconstitution after alpha-beta-depleted transplantation in children. This sample's TCRbeta library carried unique molecular identifier barcodes. TCRdb redid the calling of the PCR reads with MiXCR, one entry per CDR3 protein. The sample gives around 500,000 distinct CDR3 sequences, roughly 24% of which show up once; roughly an eighth is in the top ten. This specimen was PBMCs, mostly from graft donor cells, taken 360 days after TCRalphabeta/CD19-depleted stem cell transplant. These receptors were obtained from a boy younger than two who had a stem cell transplant for acute myeloid leukemia, so the T cells may come from the graft donor.

This clonotype showed up just a few times. The V call is TRBV27, the J call TRBJ2-5; no reliable D call. Germline V lookup: CDR1 MNHEY, CDR2 SMNVEV (reference sequence). V was pared by 2 bases and J by 6 bases, with 13 bases between. This CDR3 spans 14 amino acids. The CDR3 protein is CASSLAKAAKTQYF. CDR3 DNA sequence: TGTGCCAGCAGTTTAGCAAAGGCGGCAAAGACCCAGTACTTC.

This clonotype was found many times. This chain connects TRBV4-3 to TRBJ1-1, with D hard to call. V was clipped by 4 bases and J by 3 bases, with 15 bases between them. Looked up from germline, CDR1 is LGHNA and CDR2 is YSLEER. The CDR3 spans 15 residues. CDR3 residues: CASSPFGVLDTEAFF. The CDR3 DNA sequence: TGCGCCAGCAGCCCCTTTGGGGTATTGGACACTGAAGCTTTCTTT.

The V call is TRBV5-1, the J call TRBJ2-7; unclear D gene. In germline, CDR1 is SGHRS, CDR2 YFSETQ. Trimming pared 0 bases from V and 3 bases from J, leaving 13 bases between. CDR3 length equals 15 residues. The CDR3 region is CASSLAPGFFYEQYV. The CDR3 DNA reads TGCGCCAGCAGCTTGGCCCCCGGTTTTTTCTACGAGCAGTACGTC.

The sample holds many counts of this clonotype. The genes are TRBV15 and TRBJ2-1; D may match TRBD1 or TRBD2 (5 bases each). Germline values: CDR1 LNHNV, CDR2 YYDKDF (reference sequence). V lost 1 base and J lost 9, with 16 bases in between. This CDR3 spans 15 amino acids. The CDR3 DNA reads TGTGCCACCAGCAGAGTGGCTGGGTCTGGGACTGAGCAGTTCTTC. This encodes CATSRVAGSGTEQFF.

In its sample, this clonotype was seen many times. The chain is built from TRBV28 and TRBJ2-2; the match to TRBD2 covers 8 bases. V was clipped by 6 bases and J by 5 bases; unmatched bases: 5. Germline V CDR1 and CDR2: MDHEN, SYDVKM. CDR3 length equals 14 residues. CDR3 sequence reads: CASRPGGLTGELFF. The CDR3 DNA sequence: TGTGCCAGCAGGCCGGGGGGGCTGACCGGGGAGCTGTTTTTT. The full variable domain, rest sourced from reference TRBV28 and TRBJ2-2, is DVKVTQSSRYLVKRTGEKVFLECVQDMDHENMFWYRQDPGLGLRLIYFSYDVKMKEKGDIPEGYSVSREKKERFSLILESASTNQTSMYLCASRPGGLTGELFFGEGSRLTVL.

This clonotype was counted between two and nine times. The chain joins TRBV5-6 to TRBJ1-2; 10 nucleotides agree with TRBD1. The CDR3 sequence is 15 residues long. The germline V gene encodes CDR1 SGHDT and CDR2 YYEEEE. Unmatched junction bases numbered 4, after V lost 4 bases and J lost 1 base. CDR3 residues: CASSGTGDVNYGYTF. Here the CDR3 DNA reads TGTGCCAGCAGCGGGACAGGGGATGTTAACTATGGCTACACCTTC.

This clonotype occurred a few times. V is TRBV7-2 and J is TRBJ2-7; TRBD2 agrees at 8 bases. Germline V gene data show CDR1 as SGHTA and CDR2 as FQGNSA. Losses at the gene ends were 1 base for V and 4 bases for J; bases not matched to a gene: 6. CDR3 length: 15 amino acids. The CDR3 is CASSLGTSTRYEQYV. DNA of the CDR3: TGTGCCAGCAGCTTAGGGACTAGCACACGATACGAGCAGTACGTC.

In its sample, this clonotype was seen many times. The chain recombines TRBV29-1 with TRBJ2-5, with a possible D match to TRBD1 (6 bases). The germline gives CDR1 SQVTM, CDR2 ANQGSEA. The V and J ends lost 3 bases and 1 base respectively, with 12 bases between them. The CDR3 has 14 residues. CDR3: CSVDLWTVQETQYF. In nucleotides, the CDR3 is TGCAGCGTTGATTTGTGGACAGTCCAAGAGACCCAGTACTTC.